Below are 18 T cell receptor beta chains sequenced from a single sample in a study of beta chain features in type 1 diabetes. These TCRs are of unknown antigen specificity. Study findings and constraints: TCRB CDR3s from Type 1 diabetes patients were moderately but significantly shorter in all four CD4+ subsets.

Reverse transcription of all isolated RNA meant that expressed TCRB transcripts were sequenced. Produced via immunoSEQ multiplex PCR; TCRdb's table is partial and in-frame only. The sample shows about 340,000 clones, around 9% of them seen only once. Sequenced input: central memory CD4+ T cells from blood. Receptors originate from a man aged 25-40 years with type 1 diabetes.

This clone was counted only a few times. The gene calls are TRBV19 and TRBJ2-6; D may be TRBD1 or TRBD2 (5 bases each). Germline lookup yields CDR1 LNHDA and CDR2 SQIVND (reference sequence). Trimming removed 7 bases at V and 0 bases at J, with 19 bases between. The CDR3 spans 18 residues. The CDR3 spells CASNSRGAAISGANVLTF. The CDR3 DNA reads TGTGCCAGTAATTCCAGAGGGGCGGCTATCTCTGGGGCCAACGTCCTGACTTTC.

The CDR3: CASRQIITDTQYF. The CDR3 bases are TGTGCCAGCAGGCAAATCATTACTGATACGCAGTATTTT. This sequence joins TRBV6-6 and TRBJ2-3; D remains ambiguous. The CDR3 is 13 residues long. Trimming took 6 bases from V and 6 from J, leaving 13 bases between them. Germline V gene data show CDR1 as MNHNY and CDR2 as SVGAGI (reference sequence).

This clone was detected only a few times. This chain links TRBV6-1 with TRBJ2-2, with D possibly matching TRBD1 (6 bases). The CDR3 loop spans 14 amino acids. CDR1 is MNHNS and CDR2 is SASEGT in the germline V gene. Trimming took 7 bases from V and 1 from J, leaving 10 bases between them. CDR3 residues: CASKTGMNTGELFF. Here the CDR3 DNA reads TGTGCCAGCAAAACAGGGATGAACACCGGGGAGCTGTTTTTT.

This clone has more than one count but fewer than ten. The chain couples TRBV2 to TRBJ1-5, with TRBD1 as a possible D gene (5 bases). The CDR3 has 15 residues. Germline V CDR1 and CDR2: SNHLY, FYNNEI. With 6 bases removed from V and 0 bases from J, the gap between germline ends came to 12 bases. The CDR3 loop reads CASRGHYDSNQPQHF. The DNA for the CDR3 is TGTGCCAGCAGAGGACACTATGATAGCAATCAGCCCCAGCATTTT. Together with reference TRBV2 and TRBJ1-5, the CDR3 gives the full variable domain: EPEVTQTPSHQVTQMGQEVILRCVPISNHLYFYWYRQILGQKVEFLVSFYNNEISEKSEIFDDQFSVERPDGSNFTLKIRSTKLEDSAMYFCASRGHYDSNQPQHFGDGTRLSIL.

This clone showed up just a few times. This sequence joins TRBV4-3 and TRBJ1-4; D is unclear. The CDR3 is 18 amino acids. CDR1 and CDR2 from the germline V gene are LGHNA and YSLEER. V lost 0 bases to trimming and J lost 2 bases, with 16 bases between them. DNA for the CDR3: TGCGCCAGCAGCCAAGAACCGCCCCGAGGCAGCACTAATGAAAAACTGTTTTTT. Translated: CASSQEPPRGSTNEKLFF.

The V and J genes are TRBV28 and TRBJ2-4, with D unresolved. Germline assignment: CDR1 MDHEN and CDR2 SYDVKM. The CDR3 has 16 residues. V lost 5 bases and J lost 0, with 14 bases in between. The CDR3 bases are TGTGCCAGCAGTCCCCCCCACCCTTTAGCCAAAAACATTCAGTACTTC. Residues: CASSPPHPLAKNIQYF. Complete variable domain (other parts from reference TRBV28 and TRBJ2-4): DVKVTQSSRYLVKRTGEKVFLECVQDMDHENMFWYRQDPGLGLRLIYFSYDVKMKEKGDIPEGYSVSREKKERFSLILESASTNQTSMYLCASSPPHPLAKNIQYFGAGTRLSVL.

V usage is TRBV25-1 and J usage is TRBJ2-7; D possibly matches TRBD1 or TRBD2 (5 bases each). The V gene's germline CDR1 is MGHDK and CDR2 SYGVNS. The V end lost 6 bases, the J end lost 0 bases, and 15 bases lay between the germline ends. The CDR3 spans 15 residues. The CDR3 region is CASSPMRGISYEQYF. For the CDR3, the DNA is TGTGCCAGCAGCCCTATGAGGGGTATCTCCTACGAGCAGTACTTC.

A note on this clone: Other DNA sequences in the same sample also yield this CDR3. The V and J genes are TRBV5-6 and TRBJ2-5, with D uncertain. This CDR3 has 12 residues. V gave up 0 bases and J gave up 5 bases, with 5 bases separating them. CDR1 and CDR2 (germline): SGHDT, YYEEEE. The CDR3 is CASSLEGETQYF. In DNA, the CDR3 is TGTGCCAGCAGCTTGGAAGGCGAGACCCAGTACTTC.

The sample holds a few counts of this clone. The chain combines TRBV6-5 with TRBJ2-4; 7 bases match TRBD1. The CDR3 is 11 amino acids. The V segment lost 5 bases and the J segment 14 bases; nucleotides outside the gene matches: 6. CDR1 is MNHEY and CDR2 is SVGAGI in the germline V gene. The CDR3 DNA reads TGTGCCAGCAGTGCCGGGACAGAAAAGTACTTC. The encoded protein is CASSAGTEKYF.

This rearrangement joins TRBV28 to TRBJ2-6; 8 nucleotides match TRBD1. This CDR3 contains 18 residues. Germline V gene lookup returns CDR1 MDHEN and CDR2 SYDVKM. J lost 2 bases, V lost 5 bases, and 11 bases had no gene match. In nucleotides, the CDR3 is TGTGCCAGCAGTCCTATCGCCTCGACAGGGGCTGGGGCCAACGTCCTGACTTTC. Translation: CASSPIASTGAGANVLTF.

The CDR3 DNA reads TGTGCCAGCAGCAGAGGACAGGGGGCTTCAGAGACCCAGTACTTC. Protein product: CASSRGQGASETQYF. The genes are TRBV9 and TRBJ2-5; TRBD1 aligns across 11 bases. There are 15 residues in the CDR3. CDR1 is SGDLS and CDR2 is YYNGEE in the germline V gene. With V trimmed by 4 bases and J by 4 bases, 6 bases remained unmatched.

This sequence joins TRBV30 and TRBJ1-5, with unresolved D. Germline V CDR1 and CDR2: GTSNPN, SVGIG (reference sequence). This CDR3 is built from 12 residues. With 3 bases removed from V and 8 bases from J, the gap between germline ends came to 11 bases. The chain's CDR3 is CAWSRNMEPQHF. The CDR3 DNA reads TGTGCCTGGAGCCGAAACATGGAGCCCCAGCATTTT.

This clone was counted between two and nine times. V usage is TRBV29-1 and J usage is TRBJ1-1; no clear D gene. The germline V gene encodes CDR1 SQVTM and CDR2 ANQGSEA. The CDR3 length is 11 residues. Deletions cut 4 bases from V and 4 bases from J, with 7 bases between. The CDR3 spells CSVGYGTEAFF. The CDR3 nucleotides are TGCAGCGTTGGCTATGGCACTGAAGCTTTCTTT.

This clone has a handful of counts. The rearrangement links TRBV5-1 to TRBJ2-2; TRBD1 aligns across 7 bases. The CDR3 extends over 15 amino acids. The germline CDR1 and CDR2 sequences are SGHRS and YFSETQ. After removal of 3 bases from V and 1 base from J, the junction contained 3 bases not matched to a gene. The CDR3 DNA reads TGCGCCAGCAGCTCCTGGACAGGGAACACCGGGGAGCTGTTTTTT. Protein product: CASSSWTGNTGELFF. Full variable domain (remainder filled in from reference TRBV5-1 and TRBJ2-2): KAGVTQTPRYLIKTRGQQVTLSCSPISGHRSVSWYQQTPGQGLQFLFEYFSETQRNKGNFPGRFSGRQFSNSRSEMNVSTLELGDSALYLCASSSWTGNTGELFFGEGSRLTVL.

The rearrangement joins TRBV9 to TRBJ1-1, with D maybe TRBD1 (6 bases). The CDR3 runs to 14 residues. Trimming took 6 bases from V and 4 from J, leaving 16 bases between them. Germline lookup yields CDR1 SGDLS and CDR2 YYNGEE. The CDR3 loop is CASTEGGWSTEAFF. The CDR3 DNA reads TGTGCCAGCACCGAGGGGGGCTGGAGCACTGAAGCTTTCTTT.

This clone has only a few counts. The chain joins TRBV6-5 to TRBJ1-2, with TRBD1 identical over 9 bases. This CDR3 region has 14 residues. The ends lost 2 bases at V and 2 bases at J; junction bases unmatched: 0. Germline CDR1 and CDR2: MNHEY and SVGAGI. The CDR3 DNA follows: TGTGCCAGCAGTTACGGACAGGGGAACTATGGCTACACCTTC. Translated, it gives CASSYGQGNYGYTF.

The chain has TRBV5-1 and TRBJ1-2, with a tentative D call TRBD1 (6 bases). The CDR3 is made up of 15 amino acids. Germline CDR1 reads SGHRS; CDR2 reads YFSETQ. The V and J ends lost 0 bases and 7 bases respectively, with 16 bases between them. CDR3 DNA sequence: TGCGCCAGCAGCTTGGTTCCGGGGGCGCGGTCTGGCTACACCTTC. Translated, it gives CASSLVPGARSGYTF.

The V gene is TRBV18, the J gene TRBJ1-4, with D possibly matching TRBD1 (6 bases). V lost 5 bases and J lost 3, with 10 bases in between. Germline lookup yields CDR1 KGHSH and CDR2 LQKENI. The CDR3 length is 14 residues. Written as DNA, the CDR3 is TGTGCCAGCTCAGTCAGGGGCCCTAATGAAAAACTGTTTTTT. Protein sequence: CASSVRGPNEKLFF.